The 10 T cell receptor beta chains below were found in one sample sequenced in a study of vaccination and CD4 T cells after COVID-19. Treatment defined: 10-day PBMC culture with coronavirus spike peptide pools or control peptides (ViraFEST assay). No cognate antigen is known for these TCRs. Scientists ran DNA taken from cultured CD4+ T cells through the Oncomine TCR Beta short-read assay for sequencing. TCRdb analysed the PCR reads with MiXCR anew, one entry per CDR3 protein. This repertoire shows some 5,400 distinct CDR3 sequences, under 40% found once; its top ten account for around a third. Sample: CD4+ T cells from blood, cultured in vitro, taken after SARS-CoV-2 vaccination. These receptors were obtained from a human donor who had recovered from COVID-19.

This clonotype was detected only a few times. This chain joins TRBV20-1 and TRBJ2-2; tentative D call: TRBD2 (5 bases). This CDR3 comprises 15 residues. Germline V gives CDR1 DFQATT, CDR2 SNEGSKA (reference sequence). Trimming took off 6 bases at V and 5 bases at J, with 19 bases between the two ends. The CDR3 DNA reads as TGCAGTGCCCTCATGGTTACCCCGGGAACCGGGGAGCTGTTTTTT. Translating it yields CSALMVTPGTGELFF.

The gene calls are TRBV2 and TRBJ2-7; 14 bases fit TRBD2. The germline V gene has CDR1 SNHLY and CDR2 FYNNEI. The V segment lost 9 bases and the J segment 1 base; nucleotides outside the gene matches: 11. There are 17 residues in the CDR3. The chain's CDR3 is CASRTGTSGSWSYEQYF. The CDR3 nucleotides are TGTGCCAGTCGGACCGGGACTAGCGGGAGTTGGTCCTACGAGCAGTACTTC. Full variable domain (remainder filled in from reference TRBV2 and TRBJ2-7): EPEVTQTPSHQVTQMGQEVILRCVPISNHLYFYWYRQILGQKVEFLVSFYNNEISEKSEIFDDQFSVERPDGSNFTLKIRSTKLEDSAMYFCASRTGTSGSWSYEQYFGPGTRLTVT.

The chain carries TRBV15 and TRBJ2-3, with D perhaps matching TRBD1 or TRBD2 (5 bases each). The germline V and J ends were trimmed by 0 bases and 1 base, with 14 bases remaining between them. The CDR3 is 17 residues long. Germline values: CDR1 LNHNV, CDR2 YYDKDF (reference sequence). The CDR3 DNA reads as TGTGCCACCAGCAGAGAGGCCCCGGGGCAGGGCACAGATACGCAGTATTTT. It specifies CATSREAPGQGTDTQYF.

This clonotype showed up just a few times. This chain uses TRBV20-1 with TRBJ2-6; possibly TRBD2 for D (6 bases). This CDR3 spans 14 amino acids. Trimming removed 4 bases from V and 1 base from J, with 8 bases in between. Germline V gene sequence: CDR1 DFQATT, CDR2 SNEGSKA (reference sequence). This CDR3 is CSATRESGANVLTF. For the CDR3, the DNA is TGCAGTGCTACCCGGGAGTCTGGGGCCAACGTCCTGACTTTC.

In this sample, this clonotype turned up a few times. The chain employs TRBV10-3 and TRBJ1-1, with D unclear. Germline assignment: CDR1 ENHRY and CDR2 SYGVKD. The CDR3 is made up of 14 amino acids. With 4 bases removed from V and 5 bases from J, the gap between germline ends came to 14 bases. This chain's CDR3 is CAISGYPEGTEAFF. The CDR3 nucleotides are TGTGCCATCAGTGGGTACCCCGAAGGTACTGAAGCTTTCTTT.

The V gene is TRBV7-3, the J gene TRBJ2-3; no clear D gene. This CDR3 has 16 residues. From germline, CDR1 is SGHTA and CDR2 FQGTGA. Trimming cost V 5 bases and J 1 base, with 16 bases left between them. The CDR3: CASSPGWALGTDTQYF. CDR3 coding DNA: TGTGCCAGCAGCCCGGGTTGGGCCCTCGGCACAGATACGCAGTATTTT.

Details on this clonotype: Relative to the germline gene, one junction end is altered; a read error may explain this. DNA of the CDR3: TGTGCTAGCAGCTTGTCCAAAACTAGTTTCGGGGAGACCCAGTACTTC. Translated, it gives CASSLSKTSFGETQYF. The chain has TRBV7-7 and TRBJ2-5, with a tentative D call TRBD2 (5 bases). Germline V lookup: CDR1 SSHAT, CDR2 FNYEAQ (reference sequence). This CDR3 contains 16 residues.

Only a few counts were recorded for this clonotype. The chain has TRBV6-2 or TRBV6-3 and TRBJ1-1, with a weak D call TRBD1 (5 bases). The CDR3 loop spans 11 amino acids. Germline CDR1 and CDR2: MNHEY and SVGEGT. V gave up 6 bases and J gave up 4 bases, with 6 bases separating them. The CDR3 loop reads CASSQGTEAFF. In DNA, the CDR3 is TGTGCCAGCAGCCAGGGCACTGAAGCTTTCTTT.

The chain recombines TRBV27 with TRBJ2-5, with D unresolved. Germline V gene data show CDR1 as MNHEY and CDR2 as SMNVEV (reference sequence). This CDR3 is 14 amino acids long. Trimming cost V 8 bases and J 5 bases, with 18 bases left between them. The CDR3 sequence: CASGPSPRWETQYF. The CDR3 nucleotides read TGTGCCAGCGGACCCTCGCCGCGGTGGGAGACCCAGTACTTC.

This clonotype appeared a few times. The V gene is TRBV6-2 or TRBV6-3, the J gene TRBJ1-5; D ambiguous. CDR1 MNHEY and CDR2 SVGEGT come from the germline V gene. The CDR3 has 13 residues. Trimming took off 2 bases at V and 0 bases at J, with 2 bases between the two ends. In nucleotides, the CDR3 is TGTGCCAGCAGTTACAGTAGCAATCAGCCCCAGCATTTT. Its translation is CASSYSSNQPQHF.